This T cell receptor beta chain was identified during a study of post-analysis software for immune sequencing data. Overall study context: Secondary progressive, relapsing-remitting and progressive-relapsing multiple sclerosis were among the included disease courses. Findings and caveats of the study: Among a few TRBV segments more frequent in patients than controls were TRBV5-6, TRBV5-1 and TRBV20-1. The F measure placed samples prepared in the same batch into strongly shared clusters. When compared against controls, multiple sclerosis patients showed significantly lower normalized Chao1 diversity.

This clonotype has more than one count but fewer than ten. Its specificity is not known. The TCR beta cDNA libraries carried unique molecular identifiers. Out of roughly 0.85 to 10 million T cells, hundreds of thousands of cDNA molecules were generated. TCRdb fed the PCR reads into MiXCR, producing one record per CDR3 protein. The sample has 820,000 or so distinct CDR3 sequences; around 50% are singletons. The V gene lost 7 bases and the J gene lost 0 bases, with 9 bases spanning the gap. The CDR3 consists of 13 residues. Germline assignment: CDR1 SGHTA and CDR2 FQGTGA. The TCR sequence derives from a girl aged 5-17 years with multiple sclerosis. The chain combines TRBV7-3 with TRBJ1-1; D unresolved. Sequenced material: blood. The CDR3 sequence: CASKQTLNTEAFF. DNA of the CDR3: TGTGCCAGCAAACAAACATTGAACACTGAAGCTTTCTTT.